This T cell receptor (beta chain) stems from a study of OX40 agonist ivuxolimab in advanced cancers. Produced via immunoSEQ multiplex PCR; TCRdb's table is partial and in-frame only. The sample carries fewer than 95,000 clones, approximately 90% recorded once. There are 15 residues in the CDR3. V trimming: 4 bases; J trimming: 7 bases; junction bases outside the gene matches: 7. Germline CDR1 and CDR2: MGHRA and YSYEKL. V gene TRBV4-1 combines with J gene TRBJ1-5; TRBD1 aligns across 10 bases. This specimen consisted of CD4+ or CD8+ T cells sorted from blood, obtained in a trial of the OX40 agonist ivuxolimab. This receptor was obtained from an adult with an advanced solid tumor such as melanoma, head and neck, liver or kidney cancer. The CDR3, as DNA: TGCGCCAGCAGCCCAGGGACAGGGGAAATGCAGCCCCAGCATTTT. It codes for CASSPGTGEMQPQHF.